These 15 T cell receptor beta chains originate from one sample sequenced in a study of T-cell reconstitution after alpha-beta-depleted transplantation in children. It was with unique molecular identifiers that the TCRbeta library was prepared. TCRdb re-derived calls from the PCR reads in MiXCR, one entry per CDR3 protein. This sample carries 550,000 to 800,000 distinct CDR3 sequences, roughly 13% of them seen once, and the ten largest clones take roughly 0.77%. The material was PBMCs, obtained before TCRalphabeta/CD19-depleted stem cell transplant. The receptors come from a girl between 2 and 10 years old with congenital amegakaryocytic thrombocytopenia, due to receive a stem cell transplant.

This clonotype was counted at least ten times. The rearrangement uses TRBV20-1 and TRBJ2-3, with 7 bases matching TRBD2. CDR1 DFQATT and CDR2 SNEGSKA come from the germline V gene (reference sequence). The J segment lost 7 bases and the V segment lost 6 bases, leaving 7 bases of the junction unmatched. The CDR3 has 12 amino acids. CDR3 region: CSARDYLYTQYF. In DNA form, the CDR3 reads TGCAGTGCGAGGGACTATCTCTATACGCAGTATTTT.

This rearrangement joins TRBV7-9 to TRBJ2-7; D gene unclear. From germline, CDR1 is SEHNR and CDR2 FQNEAQ (reference sequence). V gave up 5 bases and J gave up 7 bases, with 15 bases separating them. The CDR3 runs 13 residues. The CDR3 nucleotides are TGTGCCAGCAGCCTAGTCGGAACCGTAGAGCAGTACTTC. Translating gives CASSLVGTVEQYF.

V usage is TRBV2 and J usage is TRBJ2-1; D might be TRBD2 (6 bases). Between the trimmed V and J ends, which lost 8 bases and 0 bases, there was a span of 11 bases. The CDR3 is 14 residues long. Germline values: CDR1 SNHLY, CDR2 FYNNEI. CDR3 region: CASRPGSSYNEQFF. The CDR3 nucleotides read TGTGCCAGCCGTCCCGGGAGCTCCTACAATGAGCAGTTCTTC.

Many counts were recorded for this clonotype. The gene calls are TRBV12-3 or TRBV12-4 and TRBJ2-1; D gene uncertain. The CDR3 extends over 13 amino acids. Trimming took 5 bases from V and 6 from J, leaving 11 bases between them. CDR3 in amino acids: CASSPRLANEQFF. The DNA for the CDR3 is TGTGCCAGCAGTCCCCGACTGGCCAATGAGCAGTTCTTC.

A single count supports this clonotype. Since a much larger clone is just one base distant, this may be a read error. The V gene is TRBV20-1, the J gene TRBJ2-1; 7 positions match TRBD2. Germline loops: CDR1 DFQATT, CDR2 SNEGSKA (reference sequence). The CDR3 runs to 17 residues. The CDR3 DNA is TGCTGTGCTTCACGGAGCGGGACCCTAAGCTCCTACAATGAGCAGTTCTTC. This codes for CCASRSGTLSSYNEQFF.

Of note for this clonotype: It may be a read error: a sequence one base away is much more abundant. V and J are TRBV12-3 or TRBV12-4 and TRBJ2-2, with D unclear. The CDR3 runs 15 residues. V lost 3 bases, J lost 4 bases, and 12 bases lay in between. The CDR3 region is CASSFGRVGTGELFF. Written as DNA, the CDR3 is TGTGCCAGCAGTTTCGGACGGGTGGGCACCGGGGAGCTGTTTTTT.

Turning to this clonotype: Given a much more abundant clone one base away, this may be a read error. The chain is built from TRBV5-1 and TRBJ1-5; no reliable D call. The germline gives CDR1 SGHRS, CDR2 YFSETQ. The CDR3 runs 16 residues. This CDR3 reads CPSSLGALGSNQPQHF. CDR3 in DNA: TGCCCCAGCAGCTTGGGAGCTCTCGGAAGCAATCAGCCCCAGCATTTT.

This clonotype was seen ten or more times. The chain couples TRBV5-1 to TRBJ2-1; TRBD2 might be the D (6 bases). Germline V gene sequence: CDR1 SGHRS, CDR2 YFSETQ. V gave up 7 bases and J gave up 9 bases, with 20 bases separating them. CDR3 size: 14 residues. CDR3 DNA: TGCGCCAGCGGTCTGATTGCGGGGAGCGGTGAGCAGTTCTTC. Residues: CASGLIAGSGEQFF.

This clonotype was seen ten or more times. The chain couples TRBV5-1 to TRBJ2-7, with TRBD2 matching over 7 bases. Germline V CDR1 and CDR2: SGHRS, YFSETQ. The length of the CDR3 is 14 residues. J gave up 4 bases and V 5 bases, and 9 bases lay outside the gene matches. CDR3 nucleotides: TGCGCCAGCAGTGGGACGAACGGGAGGTACGAGCAGTACTTC. Residues: CASSGTNGRYEQYF.

Ten or more counts support this clonotype. For the CDR3, the DNA is TGTGCCAGCAGATCCCAGGGGACACCGAACACCGGGGAGCTGTTTTTT. This sequence encodes CASRSQGTPNTGELFF. The chain has TRBV12-3 or TRBV12-4 and TRBJ2-2; D may be TRBD1 (6 bases). CDR3 length equals 16 residues. Trimming shortened V by 6 bases and J by 0 bases, and 14 bases separated the two germline ends.

This clonotype showed up many times. The chain combines TRBV12-3 or TRBV12-4 with TRBJ1-6; D gene uncertain. V was pared by 5 bases and J by 11 bases, with 22 bases between. The CDR3 runs to 16 residues. The CDR3 is CASSHRDRALQPPLHF. The CDR3 nucleotides are TGTGCCAGCAGTCACCGGGATAGGGCCTTACAGCCACCCCTCCACTTT.

The gene calls are TRBV5-1 and TRBJ2-7, with 8 positions matching TRBD2. This CDR3 is built from 18 residues. Looked up from germline, CDR1 is SGHRS and CDR2 is YFSETQ. With 5 bases clipped from V and 3 bases from J, the junction kept 19 bases outside the gene matches. CDR3 in DNA: TGCGCCAGCAGAAGCCAGCCGGCACTAGCGGTCTCCGGCTACGAGCAGTACTTC. It yields the protein CASRSQPALAVSGYEQYF.

This clonotype was seen at least ten times. This rearrangement joins TRBV28 to TRBJ2-5; the match to TRBD2 covers 10 bases. Germline loops: CDR1 MDHEN, CDR2 SYDVKM. V lost 5 bases and J lost 5; bases outside the gene matches: 5. CDR3 length equals 14 residues. The CDR3 region is CASSPSGSWETQYF. CDR3 coding DNA: TGTGCCAGCAGTCCTAGCGGGAGTTGGGAGACCCAGTACTTC. The variable domain in full, completed from reference TRBV28 and TRBJ2-5, reads DVKVTQSSRYLVKRTGEKVFLECVQDMDHENMFWYRQDPGLGLRLIYFSYDVKMKEKGDIPEGYSVSREKKERFSLILESASTNQTSMYLCASSPSGSWETQYFGPGTRLLVL.

This chain links TRBV12-3 or TRBV12-4 with TRBJ1-2, with a tentative D call TRBD1 (6 bases). There are 15 residues in the CDR3. With 6 bases removed from V and 6 bases from J, the gap between germline ends came to 20 bases. The CDR3 here is CASRTTGTGWNGYTF. For the CDR3, the DNA is TGTGCCAGCAGAACTACAGGGACGGGTTGGAATGGCTACACCTTC.

This clonotype was seen only a few times. This chain connects TRBV5-1 to TRBJ2-1; 10 bases match TRBD2. The J segment lost 9 bases and the V segment lost 4 bases, leaving 13 bases of the junction unmatched. Per germline, CDR1 SGHRS and CDR2 YFSETQ. The CDR3 totals 16 residues. This chain's CDR3 is CASSTKPGLASAEQFF. The CDR3 nucleotides are TGCGCCAGCAGCACCAAGCCGGGACTAGCGTCCGCTGAGCAGTTCTTC.